The following is a T cell receptor beta chain sequence with its context. Original processing notes: Scientists estimated how many nucleated cells there were by amplifying reference gene primers. Libraries were prepared by immunoSEQ multiplex PCR; TCRdb keeps only in-frame clonotypes and omits some of them. V and J calls and clone size follow that table, whereas D and trimming were derived from the DNA. Of 200,000 to 300,000 clones in the sample, about nine tenths are singletons; the top ten hold over 1%. These data belong to a study of blood T cell repertoires in COVID-19. On the study more broadly: Sites across the United States, Italy and Spain contributed samples from acute and convalescent COVID-19. T cells, B-cell-depleted T cells, or PBMCs supplied cDNA or gDNA.

Participants were aged about 18 to 89 years from around 26 US areas. From germline, CDR1 is KGHDR and CDR2 SFDVKD. V gave up 1 base and J gave up 1 base, with 6 bases separating them. This CDR3 has 14 amino acids. V is TRBV24-1 and J is TRBJ2-5; D is undetermined. The clonotype was recovered from a middle-aged woman with acute COVID-19. Material for sequencing was PBMCs or T cells enriched from blood (not recorded which). CDR3 residues: CATSDFQVQETQYF. CDR3 DNA: TGTGCCACCAGTGATTTCCAGGTCCAAGAGACCCAGTACTTC.